This T cell receptor (beta chain) came from a study of brain T cells in children with intractable seizures (dated by TCRdb to the early 2020s). A note on the overall study: Resected brain tissue from 50 or so pediatric epilepsy surgery cases was initially screened for immune gene transcripts with a NanoString immunology panel. Eight of the 12 selected surgery cases also had pre-surgery blood sequenced, which left four cases with brain tissue only.

Notes on this clone: Its binding antigen is unknown. No base quality information exists; no much larger clone differs at one position.

This specimen's time point label, interpreted: blood from clinic visit 5 months post-surgery; TSC patient then seizure free. The surgery cases showing the highest brain T cell transcript signatures were chosen for TCR beta chain sequencing of brain tissue and, when available, of blood. Before surgery, patients had received at least one anti-epileptic drug. TCR-sequenced patients were children with drug-resistant epilepsy due to tuberous sclerosis complex, focal cortical dysplasia, Rasmussen encephalitis or hemimegalencephaly. Bulk genomic DNA was isolated from unsorted brain tissue and whole blood using the Monarch genomic DNA purification kit. Including cysteine and phenylalanine, the CDR3 has 16 amino acids. Just CDR3 DNA is preserved here, 48 bases in frame from base 1. V and J are truncated by 5 bases and 1 base respectively, leaving an intervening sequence of 17 bases. CDR1 is given as MDHEN and CDR2 as SYDVKM, both from the germline V gene.

The immunoSEQ assay was applied to genomic DNA to generate the TCR beta chain sequences. In the paper's pipeline: CDR3 sequences that did not begin with the conserved framework cysteine at position 104 were removed manually. To get clonality, the normalized Shannon's Diversity Index was subtracted from one, giving values from 0 (maximal diversity) to 1 (oligoclonal). Differences in the frequency of the same CDR3 between samples, such as brain versus blood, were assessed with chi-squared comparison-of-proportions tests. Public clonotypes were found by searching immuneACCESS, and the VDJdb browser was used to assess similarity to known antiviral clonotypes. Sourced from immuneACCESS, this table was stored by TCRdb with only in-frame sequences that have V and J called. A share of the clones is absent; for the studies checked, an unresolved V gene accounts for under half, and the remainder has no known explanation. V and J calls and clone size come straight from that table; D and trimming were deduced from the DNA. The sample table contains about 340,000 clones; only one count was recorded for about 93% of them. Around 6% of the sample is in the top ten clones.

What the study reported, not specific to this receptor: Because pre- and post-surgery blood were sequenced to different depths, clones absent from the pre-surgery sample may reflect undersampling. The patients' HCMV serostatus was not known, and viral specificity was inferred solely from CDR3 sequence similarity.

This material consisted of peripheral blood, taken roughly 5 months after surgery. The sequence is built from TRBV28 and TRBJ1-2; the D segment could be TRBD1, given 5 matching bases. This sequence was found in a boy younger than two with tuberous sclerosis and intractable seizures. The encoded CDR3 is CASSVSQGPLNYGYTF. The base sequence is TGTGCCAGCAGTGTCTCTCAGGGCCCCCTTAACTATGGCTACACCTTC.